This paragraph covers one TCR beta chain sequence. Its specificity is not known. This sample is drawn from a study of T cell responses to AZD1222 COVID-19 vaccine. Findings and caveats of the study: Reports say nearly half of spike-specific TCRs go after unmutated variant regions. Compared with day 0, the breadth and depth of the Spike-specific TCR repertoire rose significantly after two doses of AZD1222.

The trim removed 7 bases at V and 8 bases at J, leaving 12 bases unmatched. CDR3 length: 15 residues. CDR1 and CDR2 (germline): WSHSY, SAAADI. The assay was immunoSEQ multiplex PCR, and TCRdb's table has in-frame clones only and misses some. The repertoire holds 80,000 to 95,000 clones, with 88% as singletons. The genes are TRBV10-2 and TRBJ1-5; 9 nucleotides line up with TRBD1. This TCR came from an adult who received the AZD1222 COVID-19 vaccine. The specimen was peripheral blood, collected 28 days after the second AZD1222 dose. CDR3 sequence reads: CASTPGTGILEPQHF. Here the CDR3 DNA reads TGCGCCAGCACTCCCGGGACAGGGATTCTGGAGCCCCAGCATTTT.